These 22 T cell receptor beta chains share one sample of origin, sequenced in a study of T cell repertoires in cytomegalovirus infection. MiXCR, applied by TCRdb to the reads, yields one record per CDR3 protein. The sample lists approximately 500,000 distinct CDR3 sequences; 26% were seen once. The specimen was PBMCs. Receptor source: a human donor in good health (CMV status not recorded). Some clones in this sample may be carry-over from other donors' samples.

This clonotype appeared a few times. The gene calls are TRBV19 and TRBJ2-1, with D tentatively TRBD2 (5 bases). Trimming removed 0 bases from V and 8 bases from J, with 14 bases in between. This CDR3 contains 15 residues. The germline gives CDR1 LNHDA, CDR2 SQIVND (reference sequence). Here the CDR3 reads CASSIDRGLVDEQFF. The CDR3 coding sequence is TGTGCCAGTAGTATAGATCGGGGATTGGTGGATGAGCAGTTCTTC. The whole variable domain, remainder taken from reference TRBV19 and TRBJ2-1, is DGGITQSPKYLFRKEGQNVTLSCEQNLNHDAMYWYRQDPGQGLRLIYYSQIVNDFQKGDIAEGYSVSREKKESFPLTVTSAQKNPTAFYLCASSIDRGLVDEQFFGPGTRLTVL.

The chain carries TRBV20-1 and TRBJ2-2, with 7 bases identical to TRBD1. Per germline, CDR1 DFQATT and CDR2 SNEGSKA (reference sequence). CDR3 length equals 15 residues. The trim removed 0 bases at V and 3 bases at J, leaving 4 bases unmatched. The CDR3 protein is CSARDSGGHTGELFF. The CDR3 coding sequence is TGCAGTGCTAGAGATTCAGGGGGTCACACCGGGGAGCTGTTTTTT.

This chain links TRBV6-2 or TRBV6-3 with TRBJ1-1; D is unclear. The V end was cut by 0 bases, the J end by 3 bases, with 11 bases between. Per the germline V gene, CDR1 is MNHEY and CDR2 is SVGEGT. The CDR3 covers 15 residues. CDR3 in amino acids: CASSYSGKSDTEAFF. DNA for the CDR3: TGTGCCAGCAGTTACTCTGGGAAATCTGACACTGAAGCTTTCTTT.

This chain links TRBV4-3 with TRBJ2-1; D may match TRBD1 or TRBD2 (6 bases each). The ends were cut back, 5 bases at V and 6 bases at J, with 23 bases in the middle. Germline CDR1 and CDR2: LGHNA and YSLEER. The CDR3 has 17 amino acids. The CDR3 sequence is CASSSSSKGGLSNEQFF. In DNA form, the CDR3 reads TGCGCCAGCAGCTCCTCATCAAAGGGGGGACTCAGCAATGAGCAGTTCTTC.

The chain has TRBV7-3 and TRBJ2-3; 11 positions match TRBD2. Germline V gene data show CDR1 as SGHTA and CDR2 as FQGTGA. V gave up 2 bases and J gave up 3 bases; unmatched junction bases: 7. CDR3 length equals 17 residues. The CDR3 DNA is TGTGCCAGCAGCTTAGGTACTAGCGGGAGAAGGACAGATACGCAGTATTTT. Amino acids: CASSLGTSGRRTDTQYF.

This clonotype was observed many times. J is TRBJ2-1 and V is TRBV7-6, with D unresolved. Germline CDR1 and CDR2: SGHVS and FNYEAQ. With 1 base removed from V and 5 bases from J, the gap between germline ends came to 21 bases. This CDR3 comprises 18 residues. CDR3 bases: TGTGCCAGCAGCTTAGATGGGTATAGTAGTGGAACGAACAATGAGCAGTTCTTC. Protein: CASSLDGYSSGTNNEQFF. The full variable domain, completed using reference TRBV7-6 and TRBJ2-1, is GAGVSQSPRYKVTKRGQDVALRCDPISGHVSLYWYRQALGQGPEFLTYFNYEAQQDKSGLPNDRFSAERPEGSISTLTIQRTEQRDSAMYRCASSLDGYSSGTNNEQFFGPGTRLTVL.

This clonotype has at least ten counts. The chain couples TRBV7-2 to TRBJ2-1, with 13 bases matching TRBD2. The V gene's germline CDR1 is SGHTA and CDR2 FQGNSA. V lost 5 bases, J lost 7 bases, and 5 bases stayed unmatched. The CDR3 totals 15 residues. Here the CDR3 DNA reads TGTGCCAGCAGCCAGACTAGCGGGAGGACGAATGAGCAGTTCTTC. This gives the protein CASSQTSGRTNEQFF.

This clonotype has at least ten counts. DNA of the CDR3: TGTGCCAGCAGCTTAGCAAGCGGTGGCACCTACGAGCAGTACTTC. It specifies CASSLASGGTYEQYF. The J gene is TRBJ2-7, the V gene TRBV11-2, with D possibly TRBD2 on 5 matching bases. Germline lookup yields CDR1 SGHAT and CDR2 FQNNGV. V dropped 1 base and J dropped 2 bases, with 12 bases sitting between them. CDR3 length: 15 amino acids.

The CDR3 is CASSADTNTGELFF. CDR3 sequence (DNA): TGTGCCAGCAGTGCGGACACGAACACCGGGGAGCTGTTTTTT. The chain is built from TRBV6-4 and TRBJ2-2; a weak D match, TRBD1 (5 bases). The V and J ends lost 4 bases and 0 bases respectively, with 6 bases between them. This CDR3 contains 14 residues. Germline values: CDR1 MRHNA, CDR2 SNTAGT.

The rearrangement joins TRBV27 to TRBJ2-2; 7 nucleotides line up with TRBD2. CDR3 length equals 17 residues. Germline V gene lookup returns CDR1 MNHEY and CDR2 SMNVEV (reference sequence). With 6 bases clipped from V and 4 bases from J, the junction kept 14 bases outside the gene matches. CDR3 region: CASRPLMAGEFTGELFF. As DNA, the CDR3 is TGTGCCAGCAGGCCGTTAATGGCGGGAGAATTCACCGGGGAGCTGTTTTTT.

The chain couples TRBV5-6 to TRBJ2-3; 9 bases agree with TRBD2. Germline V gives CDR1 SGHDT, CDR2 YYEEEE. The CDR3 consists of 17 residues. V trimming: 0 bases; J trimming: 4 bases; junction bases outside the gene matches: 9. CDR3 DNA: TGTGCCAGCAGCTTGGCCGTTGCGGGAGGGGCCGCAGATACGCAGTATTTT. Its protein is CASSLAVAGGAADTQYF.

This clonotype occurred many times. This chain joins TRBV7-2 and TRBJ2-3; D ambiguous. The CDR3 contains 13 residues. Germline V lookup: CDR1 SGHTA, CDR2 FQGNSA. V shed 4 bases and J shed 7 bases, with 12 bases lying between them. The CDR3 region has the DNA TGTGCCAGCAGCTCCGCACCCGAAAATACGCAGTATTTT. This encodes CASSSAPENTQYF.

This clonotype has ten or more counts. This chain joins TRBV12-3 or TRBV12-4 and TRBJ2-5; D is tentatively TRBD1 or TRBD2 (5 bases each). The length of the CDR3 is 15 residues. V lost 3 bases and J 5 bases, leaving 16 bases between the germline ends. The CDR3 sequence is CASSFGRGSMETQYF. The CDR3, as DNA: TGTGCCAGCAGTTTTGGCCGGGGCTCAATGGAGACCCAGTACTTC.

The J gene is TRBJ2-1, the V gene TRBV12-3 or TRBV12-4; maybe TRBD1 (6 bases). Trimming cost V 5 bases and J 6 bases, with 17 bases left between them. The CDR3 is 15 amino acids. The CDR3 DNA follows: TGTGCCAGCAGTACCACAGGGAGAGGCTTCAATGAGCAGTTCTTC. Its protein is CASSTTGRGFNEQFF.

The CDR3, as DNA: TGTGCCAGCTGGGAGACTAGCGGGATTAATGAGCAGTTCTTC. Translating gives CASWETSGINEQFF. The chain recombines TRBV18 with TRBJ2-1; TRBD2 matches at 11 bases. J lost 7 bases, V lost 7 bases, and 6 bases had no gene match. Germline V lookup: CDR1 KGHSH, CDR2 LQKENI. The CDR3 runs to 14 residues. The full variable domain, its missing parts supplied by reference TRBV18 and TRBJ2-1, is NAGVMQNPRHLVRRRGQEARLRCSPMKGHSHVYWYRQLPEEGLKFMVYLQKENIIDESGMPKERFSAEFPKEGPSILRIQQVVRGDSAAYFCASWETSGINEQFFGPGTRLTVL.

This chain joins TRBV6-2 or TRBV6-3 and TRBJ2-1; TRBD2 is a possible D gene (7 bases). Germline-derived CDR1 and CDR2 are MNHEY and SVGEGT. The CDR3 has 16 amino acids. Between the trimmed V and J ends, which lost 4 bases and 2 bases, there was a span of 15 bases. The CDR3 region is CASSSRGDMAYNEQFF. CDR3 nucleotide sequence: TGTGCCAGCAGTTCTCGGGGGGACATGGCCTACAATGAGCAGTTCTTC.

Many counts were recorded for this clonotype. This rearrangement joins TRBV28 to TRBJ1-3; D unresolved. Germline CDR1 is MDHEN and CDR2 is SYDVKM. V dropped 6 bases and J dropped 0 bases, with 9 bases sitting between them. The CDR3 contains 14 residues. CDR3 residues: CASSKTYSGNTIYF. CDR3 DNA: TGTGCCAGCAGCAAGACTTACTCTGGAAACACCATATATTTT. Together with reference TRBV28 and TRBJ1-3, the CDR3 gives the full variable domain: DVKVTQSSRYLVKRTGEKVFLECVQDMDHENMFWYRQDPGLGLRLIYFSYDVKMKEKGDIPEGYSVSREKKERFSLILESASTNQTSMYLCASSKTYSGNTIYFGEGSWLTVV.

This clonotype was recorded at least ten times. The CDR3 reads CATVGGEETQYF. The CDR3 DNA reads as TGTGCCACCGTCGGGGGAGAAGAGACCCAGTACTTC. The chain employs TRBV7-9 and TRBJ2-5, with D tentatively TRBD2 (6 bases). This CDR3 has 12 residues. Between the trimmed V and J ends, which lost 10 bases and 3 bases, there was a span of 12 bases. Germline assignment: CDR1 SEHNR and CDR2 FQNEAQ (reference sequence).

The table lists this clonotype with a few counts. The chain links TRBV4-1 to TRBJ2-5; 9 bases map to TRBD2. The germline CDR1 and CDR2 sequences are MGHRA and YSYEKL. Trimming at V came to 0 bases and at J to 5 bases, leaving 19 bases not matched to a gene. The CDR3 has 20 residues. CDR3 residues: CASSQEDAAGGPGYWETQYF. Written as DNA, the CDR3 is TGCGCCAGCAGCCAAGAAGATGCGGCGGGAGGGCCCGGGTATTGGGAGACCCAGTACTTC.

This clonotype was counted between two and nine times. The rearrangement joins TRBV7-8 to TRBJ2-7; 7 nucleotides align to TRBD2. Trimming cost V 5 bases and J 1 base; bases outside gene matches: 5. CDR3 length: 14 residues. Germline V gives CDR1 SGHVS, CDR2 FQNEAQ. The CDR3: CASSRGEGSYEQYF. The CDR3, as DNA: TGTGCCAGCAGCCGTGGGGAGGGGTCCTACGAGCAGTACTTC.

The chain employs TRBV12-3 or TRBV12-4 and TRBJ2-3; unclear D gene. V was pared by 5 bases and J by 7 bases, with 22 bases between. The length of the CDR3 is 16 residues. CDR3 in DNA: TGTGCCAGCAGTCCGCCGGTGAGGCCCTTGGGCCATACGCAGTATTTT. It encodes CASSPPVRPLGHTQYF.

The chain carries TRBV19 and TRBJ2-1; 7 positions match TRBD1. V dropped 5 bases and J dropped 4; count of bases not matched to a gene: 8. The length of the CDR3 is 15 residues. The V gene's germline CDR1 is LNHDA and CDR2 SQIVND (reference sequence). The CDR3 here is CASSLGTELYNEQFF. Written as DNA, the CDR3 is TGTGCCAGTAGTCTCGGGACAGAACTTTACAATGAGCAGTTCTTC.